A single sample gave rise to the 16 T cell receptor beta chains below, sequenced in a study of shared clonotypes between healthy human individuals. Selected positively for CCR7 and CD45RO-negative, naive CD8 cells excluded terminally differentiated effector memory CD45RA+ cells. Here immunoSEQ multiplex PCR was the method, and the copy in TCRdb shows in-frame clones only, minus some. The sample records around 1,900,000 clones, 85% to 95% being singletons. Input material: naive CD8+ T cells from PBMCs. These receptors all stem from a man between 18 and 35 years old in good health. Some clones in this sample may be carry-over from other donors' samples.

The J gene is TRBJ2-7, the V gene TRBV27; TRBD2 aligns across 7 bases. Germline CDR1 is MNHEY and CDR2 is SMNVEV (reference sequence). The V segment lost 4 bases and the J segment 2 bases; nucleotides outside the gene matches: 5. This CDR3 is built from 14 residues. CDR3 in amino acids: CASSWGGSAYEQYF. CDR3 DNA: TGTGCCAGCAGTTGGGGCGGGAGCGCCTACGAGCAGTACTTC.

CDR3: CASSQEVGGLAGGTEQFF. The CDR3 DNA is TGTGCCAGCAGCCAAGAGGTAGGGGGACTAGCGGGAGGAACGGAGCAGTTCTTC. V and J are TRBV4-2 and TRBJ2-1; TRBD2 aligns across 15 bases. The CDR3 covers 18 residues. CDR1 is LGHNA, CDR2 YNFKEQ, per germline. The ends lost 0 bases at V and 10 bases at J; junction bases unmatched: 10.

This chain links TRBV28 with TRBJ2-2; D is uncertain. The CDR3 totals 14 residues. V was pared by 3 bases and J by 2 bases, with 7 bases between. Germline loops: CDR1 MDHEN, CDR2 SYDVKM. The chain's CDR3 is CASSLTLNTGELFF. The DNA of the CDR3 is TGTGCCAGCAGTTTGACACTAAACACCGGGGAGCTGTTTTTT.

CDR3 amino acids: CAWDIAGGNEQYF. The DNA of the CDR3 is TGTGCCTGGGATATAGCGGGAGGGAACGAGCAGTACTTC. V and J are TRBV30 and TRBJ2-7; TRBD2 aligns across 11 bases. Germline assignment: CDR1 GTSNPN and CDR2 SVGIG (reference sequence). This CDR3 region has 13 residues. Unmatched junction bases numbered 5, after V lost 5 bases and J lost 5 bases.

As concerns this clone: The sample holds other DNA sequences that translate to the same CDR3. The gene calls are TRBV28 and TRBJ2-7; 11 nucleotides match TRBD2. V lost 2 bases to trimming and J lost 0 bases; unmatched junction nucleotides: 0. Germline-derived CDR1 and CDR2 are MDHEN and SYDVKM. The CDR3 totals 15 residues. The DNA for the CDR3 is TGTGCCAGCAGTTTAACTAGCGGGAGCTCCTACGAGCAGTACTTC. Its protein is CASSLTSGSSYEQYF.

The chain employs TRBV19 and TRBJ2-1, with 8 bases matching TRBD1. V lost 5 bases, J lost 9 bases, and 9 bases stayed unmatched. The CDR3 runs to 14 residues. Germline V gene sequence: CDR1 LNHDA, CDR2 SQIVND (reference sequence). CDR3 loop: CASSWQGARVEQFF. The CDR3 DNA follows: TGTGCCAGTAGTTGGCAGGGGGCGCGGGTTGAGCAGTTCTTC.

The CDR3 protein is CASRDSTGNTEAFF. In nucleotides, the CDR3 is TGTGCCAGCCGCGACTCCACGGGGAACACTGAAGCTTTCTTT. This chain uses TRBV2 with TRBJ1-1; D gene ambiguous. Trimming pared 8 bases from V and 1 base from J, leaving 14 bases between. This CDR3 has 14 amino acids. Per the germline V gene, CDR1 is SNHLY and CDR2 is FYNNEI.

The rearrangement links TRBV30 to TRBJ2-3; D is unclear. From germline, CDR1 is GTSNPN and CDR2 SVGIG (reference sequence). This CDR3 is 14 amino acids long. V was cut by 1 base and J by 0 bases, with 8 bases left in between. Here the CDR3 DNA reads TGTGCCTGGAGTGACAGTTCTAGCACAGATACGCAGTATTTT. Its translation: CAWSDSSSTDTQYF.

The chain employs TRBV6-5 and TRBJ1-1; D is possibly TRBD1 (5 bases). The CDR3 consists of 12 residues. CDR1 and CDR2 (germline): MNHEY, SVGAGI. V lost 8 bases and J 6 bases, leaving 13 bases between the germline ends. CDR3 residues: CASQTQQAEAFF. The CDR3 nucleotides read TGTGCCAGCCAAACCCAACAGGCTGAAGCTTTCTTT.

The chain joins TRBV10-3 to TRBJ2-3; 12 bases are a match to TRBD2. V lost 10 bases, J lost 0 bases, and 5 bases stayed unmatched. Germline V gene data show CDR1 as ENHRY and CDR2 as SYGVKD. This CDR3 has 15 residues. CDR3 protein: CATAGTSGSTDTQYF. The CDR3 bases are TGTGCCACCGCCGGGACTAGCGGGAGCACAGATACGCAGTATTTT.

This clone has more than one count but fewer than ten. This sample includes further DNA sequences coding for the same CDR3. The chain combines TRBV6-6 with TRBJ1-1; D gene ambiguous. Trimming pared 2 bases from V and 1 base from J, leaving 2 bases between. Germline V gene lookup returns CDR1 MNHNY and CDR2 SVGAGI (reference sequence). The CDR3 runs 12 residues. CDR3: CASSYQNTEAFF. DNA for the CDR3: TGTGCCAGCAGTTACCAGAACACTGAAGCTTTCTTT.

The CDR3 nucleotides are TGTGCCAGCAGTGACCAGAACTCAGACTATGGCTACACCTTC. It codes for CASSDQNSDYGYTF. The chain recombines TRBV2 with TRBJ1-2, with D hard to call. The germline V gene encodes CDR1 SNHLY and CDR2 FYNNEI. The CDR3 sequence is 14 residues long. Trimming took off 3 bases at V and 3 bases at J, with 11 bases between the two ends.

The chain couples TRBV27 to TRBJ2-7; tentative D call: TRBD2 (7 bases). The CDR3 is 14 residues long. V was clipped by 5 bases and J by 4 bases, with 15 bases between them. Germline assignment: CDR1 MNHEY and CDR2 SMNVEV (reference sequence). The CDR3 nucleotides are TGTGCCAGCAGTGGTGGGGGGGCGCGGTACGAGCAGTACTTC. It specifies CASSGGGARYEQYF.

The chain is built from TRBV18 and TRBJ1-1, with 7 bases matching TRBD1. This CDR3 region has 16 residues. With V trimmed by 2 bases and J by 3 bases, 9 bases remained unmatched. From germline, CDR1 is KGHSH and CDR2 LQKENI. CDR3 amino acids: CASSPMTGLSYTEAFF. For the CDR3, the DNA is TGTGCCAGCTCACCAATGACAGGGCTGTCGTACACTGAAGCTTTCTTT.

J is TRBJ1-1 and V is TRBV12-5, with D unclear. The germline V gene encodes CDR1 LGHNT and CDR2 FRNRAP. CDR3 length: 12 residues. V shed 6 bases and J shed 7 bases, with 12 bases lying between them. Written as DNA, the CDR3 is TGTGCTAGTGGCTTTGACCGCTTTGAAGCTTTCTTT. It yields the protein CASGFDRFEAFF.

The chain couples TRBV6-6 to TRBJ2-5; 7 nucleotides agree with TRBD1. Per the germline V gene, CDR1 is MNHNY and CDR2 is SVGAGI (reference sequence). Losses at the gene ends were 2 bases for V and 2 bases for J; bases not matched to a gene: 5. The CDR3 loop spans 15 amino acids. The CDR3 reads CASSYHQGEQETQYF. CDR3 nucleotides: TGTGCCAGCAGTTACCACCAGGGGGAACAAGAGACCCAGTACTTC.